These T cell receptor beta chains were read from a single sample in a study of control samples from healthy donors and cancer patients. The data were produced by immunoSEQ multiplex PCR, yet TCRdb's version contains in-frame clones alone and is incomplete. Of 100,000 or so clones listed, 75% to 90% are singletons. Input material: blood. The receptors come from a man aged 25 to 40 in good health. The CDR3 runs from the conserved cysteine through the conserved F or W. A D gene is named only where the DNA matches it firmly. Some rows have no size entry. The others give once, few or many, or a class for an expanded clone.

D	size	V	J	CDR3	DNA
NA	NA	TRBV7-9	TRBJ2-7	CASSLVTGKSSYEQYF	TGTGCCAGCAGCTTAGTCACAGGGAAAAGCTCCTACGAGCAGTACTTC
TRBD2	once	TRBV6-2/TRBV6-3	TRBJ2-3	CASSFGLGGTDTQYF	TGTGCCAGCAGTTTCGGACTAGGCGGCACAGATACGCAGTATTTT
TRBD2	NA	TRBV5-5	TRBJ2-3	CASSFEAGGRTDTQYF	TGTGCCAGCAGCTTTGAAGCGGGGGGGAGAACAGATACGCAGTATTTT
NA	NA	TRBV6-5	TRBJ1-2	CASSKTGNYGYTF	TGTGCCAGCAGCAAAACAGGGAACTATGGCTACACCTTC
TRBD1	NA	TRBV30	TRBJ2-3	CAWSWTGPTDTQYF	TGTGCCTGGAGCTGGACAGGGCCCACAGATACGCAGTATTTT
NA	NA	TRBV12-3/TRBV12-4	TRBJ1-1	CASSFLSRGEAFF	TGTGCCAGCAGTTTTTTGTCCAGGGGCGAAGCTTTCTTT
TRBD1	NA	TRBV7-9	TRBJ1-4	CASSSGTENEKLFF	TGCGCCAGCAGCTCCGGGACAGAGAATGAAAAACTGTTTTTT
TRBD2	NA	TRBV19	TRBJ2-3	CASSRGGRADTQYF	TGTGCCAGTAGTAGGGGGGGACGAGCAGATACGCAGTATTTT
TRBD1	NA	TRBV5-1	TRBJ1-1	CASSLGGQMNTEAFF	TGCGCCAGCAGCTTGGGGGGACAGATGAACACTGAAGCTTTCTTT
TRBD2	once	TRBV5-4	TRBJ2-5	CASSLASGGKTTQYF	TGTGCCAGCAGCTTGGCTAGCGGGGGGAAGACAACCCAGTACTTC
TRBD1	NA	TRBV18	TRBJ1-1	CASSPPGGGTTEAFF	TGTGCCAGCTCACCCCCCGGAGGGGGCACCACTGAAGCTTTCTTT
TRBD1	NA	TRBV28	TRBJ2-6	CASSHTQGSGANVLTF	TGTGCCAGCAGTCATACACAGGGGAGCGGGGCCAACGTCCTGACTTTC
NA	NA	TRBV5-5	TRBJ1-2	CASSLTGESRDGYTF	TGTGCCAGCAGCTTGACCGGGGAAAGCCGCGATGGCTACACCTTC
TRBD2	few	TRBV5-1	TRBJ2-3	CASSSTSGSSDTQYF	TGCGCCAGCAGCTCCACTAGCGGGAGTTCAGATACGCAGTATTTT
NA	NA	TRBV24-1	TRBJ2-3	CATAHPGASTDTQYF	TGTGCCACCGCCCACCCCGGGGCTAGCACAGATACGCAGTATTTT
TRBD2	NA	TRBV7-2	TRBJ2-5	CASSLATSGTETQYF	TGTGCCAGCAGCTTAGCTACTAGCGGGACAGAGACCCAGTACTTC
NA	once	TRBV4-3	TRBJ2-7	CASSQDALESYEQYF	TGCGCCAGCAGCCAAGATGCCCTCGAATCCTACGAGCAGTACTTC
TRBD1	NA	TRBV29-1	TRBJ1-1	CSAGGGQRMNTEAFF	TGCAGCGCTGGGGGGGGACAGCGAATGAACACTGAAGCTTTCTTT
TRBD2	NA	TRBV18	TRBJ2-1	CASSPLGLADNEQFF	TGTGCCAGCTCACCGCTCGGACTAGCGGACAATGAGCAGTTCTTC
NA	NA	TRBV13	TRBJ2-3	CASARYGALDTQYF	TGTGCCAGCGCCAGGTACGGGGCGCTGGATACGCAGTATTTT
NA	once	TRBV19	TRBJ1-5	CASRGRASQPQHF	TGTGCCAGTAGAGGGAGGGCCAGTCAGCCCCAGCATTTT
NA	NA	TRBV10-3	TRBJ1-2	CAISVGLSNYGYTF	TGTGCCATCAGTGTGGGGCTTTCTAACTATGGCTACACCTTC
TRBD1	NA	TRBV7-3	TRBJ2-1	CASSSDRGIYNEQFF	TGTGCCAGCAGCTCCGACAGGGGGATCTACAATGAGCAGTTCTTC
NA	NA	TRBV9	TRBJ2-3	CASSVVVKGGDTQYF	TGTGCCAGCAGCGTAGTCGTCAAAGGGGGAGATACGCAGTATTTT
NA	NA	TRBV6-1	TRBJ1-5	CASSERGLNQPQHF	TGTGCCAGCAGTGAAAGGGGCCTAAATCAGCCCCAGCATTTT
NA	few	TRBV2	TRBJ1-5	CASSENISPQHF	TGTGCCAGCAGTGAAAATATATCGCCCCAGCATTTT
NA	NA	TRBV4-2	TRBJ1-2	CASSHWSEGDYGYTF	TGTGCCAGCAGCCATTGGTCTGAGGGCGACTATGGCTACACCTTC
NA	NA	TRBV6-5	TRBJ2-1	CASSYGGGRRNEQFF	TGTGCCAGCAGTTACGGGGGCGGGAGAAGGAATGAGCAGTTCTTC
NA	NA	TRBV28	TRBJ2-7	CASSFPGTFHEQYF	TGTGCCAGCAGTTTCCCCGGGACATTCCACGAGCAGTACTTC
TRBD2	NA	TRBV9	TRBJ2-1	CASSLLGGGRGNEQFF	TGTGCCAGCAGCCTCCTGGGGGGCGGGAGGGGCAATGAGCAGTTCTTC
TRBD1	NA	TRBV19	TRBJ1-2	CASSIVPGGLGYTF	TGTGCCAGTAGTATAGTCCCAGGGGGGCTCGGCTACACCTTC
NA	NA	TRBV5-8	TRBJ2-7	CASSFHYEQYF	TGTGCCAGCAGCTTCCACTACGAGCAGTACTTC
NA	NA	TRBV6-6	TRBJ1-5	CASRNPGDRDQPQHF	TGTGCCAGCAGGAACCCCGGGGACCGAGATCAGCCCCAGCATTTT
NA	NA	TRBV6-6	TRBJ2-7	CASSYSERGEQYF	TGTGCCAGCAGTTACTCAGAACGGGGCGAGCAGTACTTC
NA	once	TRBV30	TRBJ1-3	CAWSLVPPIGGEGNTIYF	TGTGCCTGGAGTTTGGTCCCCCCCATTGGGGGCGAAGGAAACACCATATATTTT
NA	once	TRBV10-3	TRBJ2-7	CAISDVTQRDGPRGGEQYF	TGTGCCATCAGTGACGTAACCCAGCGGGACGGGCCAAGGGGGGGCGAGCAGTACTTC
NA	once	TRBV15	TRBJ1-1	CATSRDRGRNTEAFF	TGTGCCACCAGCAGAGACAGGGGAAGGAACACTGAAGCTTTCTTT
NA	NA	TRBV24-1	TRBJ2-5	CATSDFKGIGQETQYF	TGTGCCACCAGTGATTTTAAAGGGATTGGGCAAGAGACCCAGTACTTC
NA	NA	TRBV6-5	TRBJ1-2	CASSYEGGSGYTF	TGTGCCAGCAGTTACGAGGGGGGCAGTGGCTACACCTTC
NA	once	TRBV6-2/TRBV6-3	TRBJ1-4	CASSYRSNEKLFF	TGTGCCAGCAGTTACCGGAGTAATGAAAAACTGTTTTTT
TRBD1	NA	TRBV6-5	TRBJ1-3	CASRPQTGAGNTIYF	TGTGCCAGCAGACCACAGACAGGGGCCGGAAACACCATATATTTT